Listed below are T cell receptor beta chains from one sample, sequenced in a study of CD8+ T cells in alopecia areata. Here immunoSEQ multiplex PCR was the method, and the copy in TCRdb shows in-frame clones only, minus some. The sample records 150,000 or so clones, about 89% being singletons. This specimen was CD8+ T cells sorted from blood, taken at week 0. All receptors derive from a human donor with alopecia areata. The CDR3 runs from the conserved cysteine through the conserved F or W. A D gene is named only where the DNA matches it firmly. Size is stated for part of the rows, as once, few or many counts, or as a class when the clone is expanded.

V	J	D	size	DNA	CDR3
TRBV10-2	TRBJ1-2	.	.	TGCGCCAGCAGTGAAATCGGAGACGTCTATGGCTACACCTTC	CASSEIGDVYGYTF
TRBV29-1	TRBJ1-3	.	few	TGCAGCGTCCTTTCGGAGGGAAACACCATATATTTT	CSVLSEGNTIYF
TRBV29-1	TRBJ2-2	TRBD1	.	TGCAGCGTGACCCTCGGGGGACAGGGCGGTTCCGGGGAGCTGTTTTTT	CSVTLGGQGGSGELFF
TRBV6-5	TRBJ2-1	.	.	TGTGCCAGCAGTTACTCGGGGCGGGACTCTTACAATGAGCAGTTCTTC	CASSYSGRDSYNEQFF
TRBV19	TRBJ2-7	TRBD2	.	TGTGCCACAGGGACTAGCGGGGGGTCCTACGAGCAGTACTTC	CATGTSGGSYEQYF
TRBV28	TRBJ2-4	TRBD2	.	TGTGCCAGCAGTCCCTCCCCTAGTCGCGGGAGTGCCAAAAACATTCAGTACTTC	CASSPSPSRGSAKNIQYF
TRBV18	TRBJ2-7	.	.	TGTGCCAGCTCACCTACTATTTTGACGGGCCGCTCCTACGAGCAGTACTTC	CASSPTILTGRSYEQYF
TRBV5-1	TRBJ2-1	TRBD2	.	TGCGCCAGCAACTCAGCGGGAGAACACAATGAGCAGTTCTTC	CASNSAGEHNEQFF
TRBV5-1	TRBJ2-7	.	once	TGCGCCAGCAGCTTGGAAGGGGCAGACCCCTACGAGCAGTACTTC	CASSLEGADPYEQYF
TRBV4-1	TRBJ2-1	TRBD2	medium-sized	TGCGCCAGCACCCTAGCGGGAGCCACCAATGAGCAGTTCTTC	CASTLAGATNEQFF
TRBV6-5	TRBJ2-1	TRBD2	.	TGTGCCAGTTCGGGGGGAACCTACAATGAGCAGTTCTTC	CASSGGTYNEQFF
TRBV9	TRBJ2-7	TRBD2	.	TGTGCCAGCAGCGTAGGGGGGTCTAGCGGGAAACAAACCTTC	CASSVGGSSGKQTF
TRBV2	TRBJ2-6	TRBD1	.	TGTGCCAGCACCTGGACAGGGTCGGGTTTCTCTGGGGCCAACGTCCTGACTTTC	CASTWTGSGFSGANVLTF
TRBV19	TRBJ2-4	.	.	TGTGCCAGTAGTGAGATCGATGCAAACATTCAGTACTTC	CASSEIDANIQYF
TRBV9	TRBJ1-4	.	.	TGTGCCAGCAGCGACTCCGGGGCGCCTAGTGAAAAACTGTTTTTT	CASSDSGAPSEKLFF
TRBV9	TRBJ2-2	.	.	TGTGCCAGCAGCGGAAGAGACAGCACCGGGGAGCTGTTTTTT	CASSGRDSTGELFF
TRBV27	TRBJ1-5	TRBD1	.	TGTGCCAGCAGTTTATCAGAGGGGGCCGATCAGCCCCAGCATTTT	CASSLSEGADQPQHF
TRBV6-5	TRBJ1-1	TRBD1	.	TGTGCCAGCAGTGGGACAGGGCAAATGAACACTGAAGCTTTCTTT	CASSGTGQMNTEAFF
TRBV27	TRBJ1-2	TRBD1	.	TGTGCCAGCAGCCTGGACAGGGCGAACTATGGCTACACCTTC	CASSLDRANYGYTF
TRBV7-7	TRBJ2-3	.	.	TGTGCCAGCAGCTTATACGGCGGTCACACGCAGTATTTT	CASSLYGGHTQYF
TRBV7-9	TRBJ2-7	TRBD1	.	TGTGCCATAACACCGGACAGGACGCCTGACGAGCAGTACTTC	CAITPDRTPDEQYF
TRBV27	TRBJ2-1	.	few	TGTGCCAGCAGTTCGCCGGGTCCTGAGCAGTTCTTC	CASSSPGPEQFF
TRBV30	TRBJ1-5	TRBD1	.	TGTGCCTGGCCACCGGGACAGTGGAATCAGCCCCAGCATTTT	CAWPPGQWNQPQHF
TRBV5-4	TRBJ2-7	.	.	TGTGCCAGCAGTCCAGGCTACTCCTACGAGCAGTACTTC	CASSPGYSYEQYF
TRBV9	TRBJ2-3	.	once	TGTGCCAGCAGCGTAGGACGAGGGACCCTAGGCACAGATACGCAGTATTTT	CASSVGRGTLGTDTQYF
TRBV2	TRBJ2-1	TRBD2	.	TGTGCCAGCCTCGGGACTAGCGGGAGGGCCCCCTACAATGAGCAGTTCTTC	CASLGTSGRAPYNEQFF
TRBV10-1	TRBJ2-1	.	.	TGCGCCAGCAGTGAAGAGGTTCACAATGAGCAGTTCTTC	CASSEEVHNEQFF
TRBV7-6	TRBJ2-1	TRBD2	.	TGTGCCAGCAGCGCCAAAGCAGCGGGAGGCACCTACAATGAGCAGTTCTTC	CASSAKAAGGTYNEQFF
TRBV30	TRBJ1-1	TRBD1	.	TGTGCCTGGAAGGGGACAGGGGTTGAAGCTTTCTTT	CAWKGTGVEAFF
TRBV13	TRBJ2-3	.	.	TGTGCCAGCAGCCCTGCTTCGCGGACGCAGTATTTT	CASSPASRTQYF
TRBV29-1	TRBJ2-7	.	few	TGCAGCGTACGGACGGAGAGATACTACGAGCAGTACTTC	CSVRTERYYEQYF
TRBV5-6	TRBJ2-7	TRBD1	.	TGTGCCAGCAGCTCAGGGGGCGGCGAGCAGTACTTC	CASSSGGGEQYF
TRBV7-9	TRBJ2-6	.	.	TGTGCCAGCAGCTCAGGACGTTACCTTCCCTCTGGGGCCAACGTCCTGACTTTC	CASSSGRYLPSGANVLTF
TRBV29-1	TRBJ1-4	.	.	TGCAGCGTTGAAGGGGTAGGAGGCACAGATGAAAAACTGTTTTTT	CSVEGVGGTDEKLFF
TRBV7-9	TRBJ2-4	.	.	TGTGCCAGCAGCCCCCTGCAGGATCGAGCCAAAAACATTCAGTACTTC	CASSPLQDRAKNIQYF
TRBV11-2	TRBJ2-3	.	.	TGTGCCAGCAGCCCCCGGGGTTTCTACACAGATACGCAGTATTTT	CASSPRGFYTDTQYF
TRBV9	TRBJ2-7	TRBD2	.	TGTGCCAGCAGCGCGACTAGCGGAGGCCCCTACGAGCAGTACTTC	CASSATSGGPYEQYF
TRBV11-2	TRBJ2-7	.	.	TGTGCCAGCAGCTTAGTTCGGGGGAACTACGAGCAGTACTTC	CASSLVRGNYEQYF
TRBV2	TRBJ2-2	.	.	TGTGCCAGCTCAGGGAACACCGGGGAGCTGTTTTTT	CASSGNTGELFF
TRBV27	TRBJ1-1	.	.	TGTGCCACCAGCTACGGGGCGAGAGCTTTCTTT	CATSYGARAFF
TRBV4-1	TRBJ2-1	.	.	TGCGCCAGCAGGTCAGCGAATGAGCAGTTCTTC	CASRSANEQFF
TRBV29-1	TRBJ2-7	.	.	TGCAGCGTTGAGTGGCGGGGCGCCTACGAGCAGTACTTC	CSVEWRGAYEQYF
TRBV29-1	TRBJ2-7	.	.	TGCAGCGTTGAAAACCCCCCCGAGCAGTACTTC	CSVENPPEQYF
TRBV14	TRBJ2-2	.	.	TGTGCCAGCAGCCCTCAGGGTCCCACCGGGGAGCTGTTTTTT	CASSPQGPTGELFF
TRBV27	TRBJ1-1	.	.	TGTGCCAGTTTTAAGACAGGTGAAGCTTTCTTT	CASFKTGEAFF
TRBV6-5	TRBJ2-7	TRBD1	.	TGTGCCAGCAGTCCCCGGAGACAGGGAGATGACGAGCAGTACTTC	CASSPRRQGDDEQYF
TRBV19	TRBJ2-7	.	once	TGTGCCAGTAGTATAGGTGGCGGGTACGAGCAGTACTTC	CASSIGGGYEQYF
TRBV2	TRBJ1-4	.	.	TGTGCCAGCAGTTACTCCAGGACAACTAATGAAAAACTGTTTTTT	CASSYSRTTNEKLFF